This paragraph covers one T cell receptor (beta chain) sequence. What antigen it recognizes has not been identified. Base qualities were left out, and no much larger clone turns up one base away. The data belong to a study of identical twins (dated by TCRdb to the mid-2010s). The study in broad terms: To test whether fetal clonotypes persist, this study deep-sequenced TCR alpha and beta repertoires from monozygotic twins, from unrelated adults of various ages, and from cord blood. To rule out contamination, replicate twin experiments were performed at different times with different library preparation protocols.

Library preparation used 5' RACE. Instrument used: Illumina HiSeq 2000. Template switching introduced a universal primer binding site; the final cDNA contained a unique molecular identifier, enabling accurate counting of TCR cDNA molecules. First-strand cDNA for TCR alpha and beta chains was synthesized from specific primers in the conserved constant-segment region. To control for contamination, each cDNA library was double barcoded with a SMART-Mk sample barcode plus Illumina barcodes. Two successive PCR steps introduced TruSeq adapter sequences along with Illumina sample barcodes. Sequencing of the TCR alpha and beta cDNA libraries was done on the Illumina HiSeq platform using custom primers. Concerning the study's data processing: Raw reads were processed with MiGEC to extract unique molecular identifiers, and MiXCR was used to determine CDR3 positions. Recombination models were inferred per individual with the repgenHMM and IGoR tools using an EM algorithm. The tcR package in R was used for shared clonotype analysis, with sharing normalized by the product of cloneset sizes. Out-of-frame nonproductive sequences were analyzed to study raw recombination free of thymic and clonal selection effects. TCRdb passed the public sequencing reads through fastp at Q25 and MiXCR, retaining productive beta sequences. Merged by CDR3 protein, the rows form single entries marked with the most common genes and DNA. The V and J calls were determined by TCRdb, not by the authors. Counted in this sample were about 1.7 million distinct CDR3 sequences; 32% of them appeared once. The ten largest clones take up about 0.27% of the sample.

Trimmed from V: 6 bases; trimmed from J: 3 bases; junction bases lacking a gene match: 5. The germline V gene specifies SNHLY as CDR1 and FYNNEI as CDR2. The CDR3 measures 15 amino acids from cysteine to phenylalanine. Here the CDR3 DNA is all that survives: 45 bases in frame from base 1. Overall study results and their limits: Invariant T cells such as MAIT and iNKT could partly confound zero-insertion analyses, though diverse VJ usage argued against this for most clonotypes. Compared with coincidental sharing between unrelated individuals, out-of-frame TCR alpha sequences shared between twins showed an excess of sequences with low generation probability. Out-of-frame TCR alpha sharing in monozygotic twins was systematically underestimated by recombination models, whereas sharing between unrelated individuals was in agreement with the recombination models. Because the same donors could not be followed over many years, conclusions were based on cross-sectional statistical analysis. Fewer insertions were carried by abundant cord blood beta clonotypes; a weaker similar trend was observed in young adult naive repertoires, while no such trend was observed in memory repertoires. A weaker excess of twin sharing was found in beta out-of-frame sequences because the signal-to-noise ratio was lowered by fewer shared sequences.

Every donor in the study was a healthy Caucasian. The TCR comes from a newborn girl in good health. Input material: cord blood. Here the chain combines TRBV2 and TRBJ2-3, with 11 bases matching TRBD2. The CDR3 region: CASREGLAATDTQYF. The DNA sequence is TGTGCCAGCAGGGAGGGACTAGCGGCGACAGATACGCAGTATTTT.